Following are 18 T cell receptor beta chains from one sample sequenced in a study of CD8+CD57+ T cells in acquired aplastic anemia. Profiling that covered TCR beta VDJ and CDR3 relied on genomic DNA as its template. In TCRdb, the reads were re-called with MiXCR into one record per CDR3 protein. This table holds around 430,000 distinct CDR3 sequences, around 32% found once. Patients chosen for sequencing had CD8+CD57+ cells that had expanded, as shown by flow cytometry. The sequencing input was sorted CD4+, CD8+, or CD8+CD57+ T cells (not recorded which) from PBMCs. These receptors all come from a human donor with aplastic anemia.

V usage is TRBV29-1 and J usage is TRBJ1-2, with D possibly TRBD1 on 5 matching bases. Looked up from germline, CDR1 is SQVTM and CDR2 is ANQGSEA. CDR3 length: 11 residues. V was trimmed by 7 bases and J by 7 bases, leaving 13 bases between them. In nucleotides, the CDR3 is TGCAGCGCCCCCCGGGACGTTGGCTACACCTTC. This codes for CSAPRDVGYTF.

V usage is TRBV6-1 and J usage is TRBJ1-1, with a tentative D call TRBD1 (6 bases). Germline V CDR1 and CDR2: MNHNS, SASEGT. The V end lost 6 bases, the J end lost 3 bases, and 14 bases lay between the germline ends. The CDR3 has 14 amino acids. The CDR3 is CASRTRQVDTEAFF. In DNA, the CDR3 is TGTGCCAGCAGAACAAGACAGGTCGACACTGAAGCTTTCTTT.

This clonotype was seen repeatedly, ten times or more. The chain combines TRBV29-1 with TRBJ2-3, with 9 bases lining up with TRBD2. With V trimmed by 4 bases and J by 0 bases, 5 bases remained unmatched. CDR1 is SQVTM and CDR2 is ANQGSEA in the germline V gene. The CDR3 loop spans 15 amino acids. As DNA, the CDR3 is TGCAGCGTTGGTTATAGCGGGAGTAGCACAGATACGCAGTATTTT. As protein: CSVGYSGSSTDTQYF.

The J gene is TRBJ1-2, the V gene TRBV4-1; the match to TRBD1 covers 8 bases. This CDR3 has 13 residues. V was pared by 6 bases and J by 8 bases, with 8 bases of the junction left unmatched. From germline, CDR1 is MGHRA and CDR2 YSYEKL. DNA for the CDR3: TGCGCCAGCAGTCTCCCAGGGGGCACCGGCTACACCTTC. This encodes CASSLPGGTGYTF.

This chain uses TRBV2 with TRBJ1-1; 9 bases line up with TRBD1. Germline trimming cut 7 bases from V and 5 bases from J; bases unmatched to any gene: 5. Per the germline V gene, CDR1 is SNHLY and CDR2 is FYNNEI. The CDR3 runs 13 residues. The CDR3 protein is CASKVTGGTEAFF. In DNA form, the CDR3 reads TGTGCCAGCAAGGTGACAGGGGGGACTGAAGCTTTCTTT. The full variable domain, its missing parts supplied by reference TRBV2 and TRBJ1-1, is EPEVTQTPSHQVTQMGQEVILRCVPISNHLYFYWYRQILGQKVEFLVSFYNNEISEKSEIFDDQFSVERPDGSNFTLKIRSTKLEDSAMYFCASKVTGGTEAFFGQGTRLTVV.

This clonotype was recorded many times. The V call is TRBV19, the J call TRBJ1-1, with TRBD1 as a possible D gene (5 bases). The V gene's germline CDR1 is LNHDA and CDR2 SQIVND (reference sequence). The CDR3 covers 13 residues. V lost 8 bases and J lost 4, with 14 bases in between. This CDR3 is CASRGVWGTEAFF. CDR3 nucleotide sequence: TGTGCCAGTCGAGGGGTTTGGGGCACTGAAGCTTTCTTT.

This clonotype was counted ten times or more. V gene TRBV20-1 combines with J gene TRBJ2-7, with TRBD2 matching over 10 bases. Germline V gives CDR1 DFQATT, CDR2 SNEGSKA (reference sequence). J lost 0 bases, V lost 6 bases, and 2 bases had no gene match. The CDR3 loop spans 13 amino acids. DNA for the CDR3: TGCAGTGCGCAGCGGGAGGGCTCCTACGAGCAGTACTTC. Translated: CSAQREGSYEQYF.

This clonotype was found many times. The J gene is TRBJ1-3, the V gene TRBV19; D is possibly TRBD1 (6 bases). The ends were cut back, 5 bases at V and 2 bases at J, with 10 bases in the middle. The germline CDR1 and CDR2 sequences are LNHDA and SQIVND (reference sequence). The CDR3 extends over 14 amino acids. The CDR3, as DNA: TGTGCCAGTAGTGGTGGACAGACTGGAAACACCATATATTTT. It codes for CASSGGQTGNTIYF.

The rearrangement uses TRBV7-9 and TRBJ2-3; D call uncertain. Trimming shortened V by 5 bases and J by 2 bases, and 11 bases separated the two germline ends. The germline V gene encodes CDR1 SEHNR and CDR2 FQNEAQ (reference sequence). The CDR3 extends over 14 amino acids. In DNA, the CDR3 is TGTGCCAGCAGCACCGACCTAATCACAGATACGCAGTATTTT. Protein: CASSTDLITDTQYF.

In this sample, this clonotype turned up many times. The chain has TRBV12-3 or TRBV12-4 and TRBJ2-7; D is ambiguous. CDR3 length: 16 amino acids. With 8 bases removed from V and 2 bases from J, the gap between germline ends came to 22 bases. The CDR3 nucleotides read TGTGCCAGCGGGTCTCCAAGCCTAGGGTTCACCTACGAGCAGTACTTC. Protein product: CASGSPSLGFTYEQYF.

On this clonotype itself: One end of the junction varies from germline; a read error may be responsible. The genes are TRBV13 and TRBJ2-3, with 8 bases that match TRBD1. Germline V gene lookup returns CDR1 PRHDT and CDR2 FYEKMQ (reference sequence). The CDR3 is 15 amino acids. The CDR3 region has the DNA TGTGCCGGCAGCCAACGGACAGGGAGGACAGATACGCAGTATTTT. Its protein is CAGSQRTGRTDTQYF.

There are a few counts of this clonotype. The CDR3 loop is CASSDSQGEKLFF. The CDR3 DNA reads as TGTGCCAGCAGTGACTCCCAGGGGGAAAAACTGTTTTTT. The V call is TRBV6-4, the J call TRBJ1-4; D possibly corresponds to TRBD1 (6 bases). Trimming took off 0 bases at V and 8 bases at J, with 7 bases between the two ends. Germline-derived CDR1 and CDR2 are MRHNA and SNTAGT. The length of the CDR3 is 13 residues.

V and J are TRBV5-5 and TRBJ1-1; TRBD1 agrees at 8 bases. The CDR3 has 16 amino acids. V shed 0 bases and J 4 bases; nucleotides not matched to a gene: 8. Per the germline V gene, CDR1 is SGHKS and CDR2 is YYEKEE (reference sequence). The CDR3 sequence is CASSLAGQGAVTEAFF. For the CDR3, the DNA is TGTGCCAGCAGCTTGGCCGGGCAGGGGGCCGTCACTGAAGCTTTCTTT.

A few counts support this clonotype. The genes are TRBV6-5 and TRBJ2-7; D is possibly TRBD1 (5 bases). Germline V gene sequence: CDR1 MNHEY, CDR2 SVGAGI. Trimming stripped 4 bases from V and 4 bases from J, with 11 bases between. The CDR3 totals 13 residues. CDR3 nucleotide sequence: TGTGCCAGCAGTTGGGGCAGACCTTACGAGCAGTACTTC. Amino acid sequence: CASSWGRPYEQYF.

This chain uses TRBV15 with TRBJ2-5, with 8 bases matching TRBD2. CDR1 is LNHNV and CDR2 is YYDKDF in the germline V gene (reference sequence). The V and J ends lost 3 bases and 4 bases, in that order; junction bases with no gene match: 7. This CDR3 is built from 15 residues. The CDR3 sequence is CATSSRAGEGETQYF. Here the CDR3 DNA reads TGTGCCACCAGCAGCCGAGCGGGGGAGGGAGAGACCCAGTACTTC.

The CDR3 loop is CASSQVLRGRAPGNEQYF. In DNA, the CDR3 is TGTGCCAGCAGCCAAGTCCTCAGGGGTCGAGCTCCCGGTAACGAGCAGTACTTC. V and J are TRBV4-2 and TRBJ2-7; maybe TRBD1 (6 bases). Deletions cut 1 base from V and 5 bases from J, with 24 bases between. The CDR3 extends over 18 amino acids. Germline V CDR1 and CDR2: LGHNA, YNFKEQ.

Concerning this clonotype itself: A read error is possible here, since a much larger clone lies one base away. This chain links TRBV24-1 with TRBJ2-1, with unresolved D. V shed 5 bases and J shed 3 bases, with 13 bases lying between them. Germline V gives CDR1 KGHDR, CDR2 SFDVKD. This CDR3 contains 15 residues. The CDR3 protein is CATSVPMGNYNEQFF. The CDR3 DNA follows: TGTGCCACCAGTGTCCCTATGGGGAACTACAATGAGCAGTTCTTC.

The V gene is TRBV25-1, the J gene TRBJ2-5; D is ambiguous. Germline V gene data show CDR1 as MGHDK and CDR2 as SYGVNS. V dropped 1 base and J dropped 1 base, with 10 bases sitting between them. The CDR3 sequence is 15 residues long. The CDR3 bases are TGTGCCAGCAGTGAATTGACGGCAGCCCAAGAGACCCAGTACTTC. Translated, it gives CASSELTAAQETQYF.